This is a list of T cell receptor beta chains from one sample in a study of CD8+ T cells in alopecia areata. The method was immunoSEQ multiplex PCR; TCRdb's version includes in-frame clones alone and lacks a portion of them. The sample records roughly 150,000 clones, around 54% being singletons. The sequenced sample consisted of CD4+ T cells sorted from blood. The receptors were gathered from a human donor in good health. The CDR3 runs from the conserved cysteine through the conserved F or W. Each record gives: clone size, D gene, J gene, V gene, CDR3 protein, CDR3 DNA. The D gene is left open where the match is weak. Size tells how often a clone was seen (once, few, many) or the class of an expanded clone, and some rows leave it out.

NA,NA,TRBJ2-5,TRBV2,CASSTGPDQETQYF,TGTGCCAGCAGTACCGGACCGGACCAAGAGACCCAGTACTTC
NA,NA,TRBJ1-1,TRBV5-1,CASRLTAWNTEAFF,TGCGCCAGCAGGTTGACAGCCTGGAACACTGAAGCTTTCTTT
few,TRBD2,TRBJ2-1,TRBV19,CASSIGSTSGPNEQFF,TGTGCCAGTAGTATTGGGAGTACTAGCGGCCCCAATGAGCAGTTCTTC
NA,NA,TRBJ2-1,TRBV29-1,CSVASGFDEQFF,TGCAGCGTTGCCTCAGGGTTCGATGAGCAGTTCTTC
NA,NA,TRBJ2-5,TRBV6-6,CAAKGSKRETQYF,TGTGCCGCCAAGGGCTCAAAGAGGGAGACCCAGTACTTC
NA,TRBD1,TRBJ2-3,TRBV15,CATSRPDRVIRTDTQYF,TGTGCCACCAGCAGACCCGACAGGGTGATCCGCACAGATACGCAGTATTTT
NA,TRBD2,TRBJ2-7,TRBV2,CASSPLAGGYEQYF,TGTGCCAGCAGTCCACTAGCGGGAGGCTACGAGCAGTACTTC
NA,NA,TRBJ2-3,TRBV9,CASSVAPSTDTQYF,TGTGCCAGCAGCGTAGCTCCAAGCACAGATACGCAGTATTTT
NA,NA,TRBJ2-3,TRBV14,CASSPTTTGPEDTQYF,TGTGCCAGCAGCCCGACAACAACGGGGCCAGAAGATACGCAGTATTTT
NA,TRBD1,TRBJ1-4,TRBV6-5,CASRDRVPEKLFF,TGTGCCAGCCGGGACAGGGTGCCTGAAAAACTGTTTTTT
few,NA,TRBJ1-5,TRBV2,CASSPQGSGNQPQHF,TGTGCCAGCAGTCCCCAGGGATCGGGCAATCAGCCCCAGCATTTT
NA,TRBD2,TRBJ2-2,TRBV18,CASSPVGGSGTGELFF,TGTGCCAGCTCACCAGTAGGCGGGAGCGGGACCGGGGAGCTGTTTTTT
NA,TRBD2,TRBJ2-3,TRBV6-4,CASSLAGGVTDTQYF,TGTGCCAGCAGTTTAGCGGGAGGGGTCACAGATACGCAGTATTTT
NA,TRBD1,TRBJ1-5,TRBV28,CASTPRDSLGVSSNQPQHF,TGTGCCAGCACCCCTAGGGACAGCCTCGGGGTGTCGAGCAATCAGCCCCAGCATTTT
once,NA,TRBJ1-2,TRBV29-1,CSVRWSFYGYTF,TGCAGCGTTCGATGGAGCTTCTATGGCTACACCTTC
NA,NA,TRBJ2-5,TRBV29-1,CSVEDLSRAQYF,TGCAGCGTTGAAGATCTTAGTCGAGCCCAGTACTTC
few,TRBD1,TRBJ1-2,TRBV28,CASRAQGVKLYGYTF,TGTGCCAGCAGGGCCCAGGGGGTAAAGCTCTATGGCTACACCTTC
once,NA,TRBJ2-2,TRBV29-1,CSVVLFSGELFF,TGCAGCGTTGTACTTTTCTCCGGGGAGCTGTTTTTT
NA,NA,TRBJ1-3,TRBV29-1,CSVETSSGNTIYF,TGCAGCGTTGAGACATCCTCTGGAAACACCATATATTTT
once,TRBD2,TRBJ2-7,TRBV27,CASSLTSGGYEQYF,TGTGCCAGCAGTCTGACTAGCGGGGGGTACGAGCAGTACTTC
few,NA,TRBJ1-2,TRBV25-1,CASSISPENGYTF,TGTGCCAGCAGTATTTCCCCGGAGAATGGCTACACCTTC
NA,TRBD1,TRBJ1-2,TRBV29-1,CSVEGNRGAGYTF,TGCAGCGTTGAAGGCAACAGGGGTGCTGGCTACACCTTC
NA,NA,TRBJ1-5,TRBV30,CAWSHEGKRGPQHF,TGTGCCTGGAGCCACGAGGGGAAAAGGGGGCCCCAGCATTTT